This T cell receptor beta chain comes out of a study of shared clonotypes between healthy human individuals. Deep was the level used in running the assay. The data were produced by immunoSEQ multiplex PCR, yet TCRdb's version contains in-frame clones alone and is incomplete. This table has fewer than 400,000 clones, less than 85% appearing once. A word on this clone: Other nucleotide sequences in the sample specify the same CDR3.

Negatively enriched CD4+ T cells were divided by CD45RA into naive and memory. Trimming shortened V by 2 bases and J by 7 bases, and 3 bases separated the two germline ends. Germline lookup yields CDR1 MDHEN and CDR2 SYDVKM. The CDR3 sequence is 11 residues long. This chain links TRBV28 with TRBJ1-5; no reliable D call. The sequence came from a young man in good health. The sequenced material came from memory CD4+ T cells sorted from blood. Specified subset: CD45RA-negative fraction. The CDR3 spells CASSLGQPQHF. CDR3 nucleotide sequence: TGTGCCAGCAGTTTAGGACAGCCCCAGCATTTT.